The 7 T cell receptor beta chains given below trace back to one sample, sequenced in a study of T-cell memory formation after mild COVID-19. From the 5' RACE reads, TCRdb called clonotypes with MiXCR, one entry per CDR3 protein. Among hundreds of thousands of distinct CDR3 sequences, approximately 23% were seen once, and the ten largest hold roughly an eighth. The material sequenced was PBMCs or a T cell subset sorted from them (not recorded which). The receptors come from an adult woman who had mild COVID-19 (a few samples of this study predate the infection). Cell type and time point are not known.

This clonotype was observed a few times. The V call is TRBV7-9, the J call TRBJ2-5, with D perhaps being TRBD1 or TRBD2 (5 bases each). Between the trimmed V and J ends, which lost 5 bases and 5 bases, there was a span of 18 bases. Germline V CDR1 and CDR2: SEHNR, FQNEAQ (reference sequence). The CDR3 length is 15 residues. CDR3 nucleotide sequence: TGTGCCAGCAGCAGACGTGGGGGTTCGGGTGAGACCCAGTACTTC. Protein product: CASSRRGGSGETQYF.

This chain joins TRBV5-1 and TRBJ2-5; 10 nucleotides align to TRBD1. The CDR3 totals 15 residues. Trimming at V came to 3 bases and at J to 2 bases, leaving 4 bases not matched to a gene. Germline V lookup: CDR1 SGHRS, CDR2 YFSETQ. The CDR3 reads CASSSRTGGQETQYF. The CDR3 DNA is TGCGCCAGCAGCTCCCGGACAGGGGGGCAAGAGACCCAGTACTTC.

The chain joins TRBV12-3 or TRBV12-4 to TRBJ2-7, with 7 bases lining up with TRBD1. The CDR3 contains 13 residues. V dropped 7 bases and J dropped 5; count of bases not matched to a gene: 8. The CDR3 region has the DNA TGTGCCAGCAATACGGGACAGACCCACGAGCAGTACTTC. It encodes CASNTGQTHEQYF.

The V gene is TRBV14, the J gene TRBJ2-2; 8 bases are shared with TRBD1. This CDR3 has 16 amino acids. Germline V gene lookup returns CDR1 SGHDN and CDR2 FVKESK. V was pared by 1 base and J by 2 bases, with 3 bases of the junction left unmatched. The CDR3 reads CASSQVGTGNTGELFF. CDR3 nucleotides: TGTGCCAGCAGCCAAGTGGGGACAGGAAACACCGGGGAGCTGTTTTTT.

V usage is TRBV12-3 or TRBV12-4 and J usage is TRBJ1-1, with D uncertain. The length of the CDR3 is 13 residues. V was trimmed by 2 bases and J by 11 bases, leaving 15 bases between them. The CDR3: CASSLTYRDRAFF. The CDR3 DNA reads as TGTGCCAGCAGTTTAACTTACCGGGATAGGGCTTTCTTT.

V usage is TRBV12-3 or TRBV12-4 and J usage is TRBJ2-1; D is ambiguous. V was cut by 5 bases and J by 5 bases, with 10 bases left in between. The CDR3 contains 13 residues. CDR3 region: CASSPTLNNEQFF. In DNA form, the CDR3 reads TGTGCCAGCAGTCCAACTCTGAACAATGAGCAGTTCTTC.

Only a few counts were recorded for this clonotype. This sequence joins TRBV19 and TRBJ2-1, with 9 nucleotides matching TRBD2. V trimming: 4 bases; J trimming: 7 bases; junction bases outside the gene matches: 5. Germline CDR1 LNHDA, CDR2 SQIVND (reference sequence). The CDR3 is made up of 14 amino acids. The CDR3 sequence is CASSTAGGPNEQFF. The DNA for the CDR3 is TGTGCCAGTAGTACGGCGGGGGGGCCGAATGAGCAGTTCTTC.